This T cell receptor (beta chain) was observed in a study of cytomegalovirus exposure and HLA in healthy donors. Study as a whole: Previous work identified 95 million to 120 million unique TCR beta sequences from about 200 million T cells. Findings and caveats of the study: In a later analysis, a genetic analysis reported fewer productive-TCR N-insertions in an Asian-associated ancestry cluster than the cohort average. On later analysis, the bulk of CMV-associated TCR beta chains appeared to be HLA-restricted.

Primers: 60 Vbeta forward and 13 Jbeta reverse. Original processing methods: There were about 80 million unique TCR beta chains by a later count, and some 12 million of them were shared. Clones were read by immunoSEQ multiplex PCR, and TCRdb kept only the in-frame ones, dropping some. That table is the source of V, J and clone size, and D and trimming were worked out from the DNA. Its listing shows some 47,000 clones. CDR1 is MNHEY and CDR2 is SMNVEV in the germline V gene (reference sequence). V was clipped by 4 bases and J by 7 bases; unmatched bases: 6. The CDR3 consists of 14 residues. Notes on this clone: Its target is not known.

The V call is TRBV27, the J call TRBJ2-3; 9 bases match TRBD2. This sequence originates from a woman aged 40 to 49 in good health and CMV-seronegative. The sequenced material came from PBMCs. In nucleotides, the CDR3 is TGTGCCAGCAGTTCGCGGGGGGGCCTCAATACGCAGTATTTT. Amino acids: CASSSRGGLNTQYF.